This T cell receptor beta chain was recovered during a study of cytomegalovirus exposure and HLA in healthy donors. Overall study context: Unique TCR beta sequences numbering about 100 million came from roughly 180 million T cells in an earlier analysis.

On this clone: Antigen unknown.

Study-wide results and limits: In vitro confirmation showed three CMV-associated chains to be CMV antigen specific. CMV serostatus was the only recorded immune exposure for donors.

PCR employed 60 Vbeta and 13 Jbeta primers. Only in-frame clones appear in the TCRdb table, and some are missing; sequencing was by immunoSEQ multiplex PCR. The sample includes fewer than 150,000 clones. CDR3 size: 15 residues. J lost 4 bases, V lost 3 bases, and 5 bases had no gene match. Germline V gives CDR1 SEHNR, CDR2 FQNEAQ (reference sequence). Sequences were obtained from PBMCs. The clonotype was recovered from a man between 18 and 35 years old in good health and CMV-seronegative. The rearrangement uses TRBV7-9 and TRBJ2-2; TRBD1 aligns across 7 bases. CDR3 amino acids: CASSFWSGGTGELFF. The CDR3 DNA sequence: TGTGCCAGCAGCTTTTGGTCAGGGGGCACCGGGGAGCTGTTTTTT. The full variable domain, rest sourced from reference TRBV7-9 and TRBJ2-2, is DTGVSQNPRHKITKRGQNVTFRCDPISEHNRLYWYRQTLGQGPEFLTYFQNEAQLEKSRLLSDRFSAERPKGSFSTLEIQRTEQGDSAMYLCASSFWSGGTGELFFGEGSRLTVL.